This entry lists 29 T cell receptor beta chains sequenced from one sample in a study of cytotoxic CD8 clonotypes in ibrutinib-treated CLL. Clones were read by immunoSEQ multiplex PCR, and TCRdb kept only the in-frame ones, dropping some. The sample shows 30,000 or so clones, around 60% of them seen only once. Sequencing used PBMCs, obtained before ibrutinib treatment. The receptors come from a human donor with chronic lymphocytic leukemia.

The chain is built from TRBV29-1 and TRBJ2-1; D may match TRBD1 or TRBD2 (5 bases each). V gave up 7 bases and J gave up 5 bases, with 12 bases separating them. The CDR3 sequence is 12 residues long. Germline CDR1 is SQVTM and CDR2 is ANQGSEA. CDR3 protein: CSAEGPNNEQFF. Written as DNA, the CDR3 is TGCAGCGCCGAGGGACCGAACAATGAGCAGTTCTTC.

This chain uses TRBV9 with TRBJ2-1, with 8 bases lining up with TRBD1. This CDR3 has 15 amino acids. The V gene's germline CDR1 is SGDLS and CDR2 YYNGEE. Losses at the gene ends were 4 bases for V and 5 bases for J; bases not matched to a gene: 8. CDR3 sequence reads: CASSRGTGIDNEQFF. The CDR3 DNA reads TGTGCCAGCAGCCGAGGGACAGGTATTGACAATGAGCAGTTCTTC. Filled out from reference TRBV9 and TRBJ2-1, the complete variable domain reads DSGVTQTPKHLITATGQRVTLRCSPRSGDLSVYWYQQSLDQGLQFLIQYYNGEERAKGNILERFSAQQFPDLHSELNLSSLELGDSALYFCASSRGTGIDNEQFFGPGTRLTVL.

Here the CDR3 DNA reads TGCAGCGTTGTAAGACAGGGGGGCTCCTACAATGAGCAGTTCTTC. It codes for CSVVRQGGSYNEQFF. The chain links TRBV29-1 to TRBJ2-1, with 9 positions matching TRBD1. Germline V CDR1 and CDR2: SQVTM, ANQGSEA. CDR3 length: 15 amino acids. V shed 4 bases, J shed 0 bases, and the junction held 4 bases outside the gene matches.

The chain is built from TRBV5-1 and TRBJ2-7, with 12 bases matching TRBD2. In germline, CDR1 is SGHRS, CDR2 YFSETQ. The CDR3 loop spans 15 amino acids. The V segment lost 3 bases and the J segment 4 bases; nucleotides outside the gene matches: 5. CDR3 amino acids: CASSSGLAGSYEQYF. DNA of the CDR3: TGCGCCAGCAGCTCTGGACTAGCGGGAAGTTACGAGCAGTACTTC.

The rearrangement links TRBV2 to TRBJ1-2, with D tentatively TRBD1 (6 bases). Germline V gene lookup returns CDR1 SNHLY and CDR2 FYNNEI. The CDR3 is made up of 13 amino acids. Between the trimmed V and J ends, which lost 6 bases and 8 bases, there was a span of 16 bases. Here the CDR3 reads CASRGGSQEGYTF. The CDR3, as DNA: TGTGCCAGCAGGGGGGGCTCTCAGGAGGGCTACACCTTC.

This chain's CDR3 is CASSDRGYEQYF. The CDR3 DNA reads as TGTGCCAGCAGCGACAGGGGCTACGAGCAGTACTTC. The chain uses TRBV6-5 and TRBJ2-7, with 8 positions matching TRBD1. Trimming took 6 bases from V and 3 from J; bases not matched to a gene: 1. The germline V gene encodes CDR1 MNHEY and CDR2 SVGAGI. This CDR3 is built from 12 residues.

The chain joins TRBV19 to TRBJ1-2, with a possible D match to TRBD1 (5 bases). CDR1 is LNHDA, CDR2 SQIVND, per germline (reference sequence). The CDR3 contains 14 residues. V was cut by 6 bases and J by 0 bases, with 11 bases left in between. The CDR3 DNA is TGTGCCAGTAGCGGGACCGGAGCTAACTATGGCTACACCTTC. This gives the protein CASSGTGANYGYTF.

This clone was detected a few times. J is TRBJ2-3 and V is TRBV7-9; TRBD2 agrees at 8 bases. With V trimmed by 5 bases and J by 4 bases, 17 bases remained unmatched. CDR1 SEHNR and CDR2 FQNEAQ come from the germline V gene (reference sequence). The CDR3 runs to 18 residues. CDR3 nucleotides: TGTGCCAGCAGCCTATCTCGAGCGGGAGTGATCCATTCAGATACGCAGTATTTT. The encoded protein is CASSLSRAGVIHSDTQYF.

The chain uses TRBV15 and TRBJ1-1, with TRBD1 matching 7 bases. The V gene's germline CDR1 is LNHNV and CDR2 YYDKDF (reference sequence). V lost 0 bases, J lost 4 bases, and 11 bases stayed unmatched. The CDR3 runs to 17 residues. The CDR3 is CATSRELTLAGGTEAFF. The CDR3 nucleotides are TGTGCCACCAGCAGAGAGTTGACTTTAGCAGGGGGCACTGAAGCTTTCTTT.

The gene calls are TRBV5-4 and TRBJ2-3; D is possibly TRBD1 (7 bases). Trimming removed 7 bases from V and 3 bases from J, with 21 bases in between. Germline V gene lookup returns CDR1 SGHNT and CDR2 YYREEE (reference sequence). The CDR3 is made up of 16 amino acids. For the CDR3, the DNA is TGTGCCAGCGGATCAGCCCGGGACAGCGGGACAGATACGCAGTATTTT. This encodes CASGSARDSGTDTQYF.

The chain links TRBV7-8 to TRBJ2-7; D ambiguous. CDR3 length equals 11 residues. CDR1 is SGHVS, CDR2 FQNEAQ, per germline. V was trimmed by 2 bases and J by 4 bases, leaving 3 bases between them. This CDR3 is CASSLWYEQYF. CDR3 DNA sequence: TGTGCCAGCAGCTTATGGTACGAGCAGTACTTC.

The V and J genes are TRBV6-5 and TRBJ1-6; D is perhaps TRBD1 (6 bases). The V gene lost 6 bases and the J gene lost 7 bases, with 10 bases spanning the gap. Germline CDR1 reads MNHEY; CDR2 reads SVGAGI. There are 13 residues in the CDR3. The CDR3 here is CASRDRRNSPLHF. The CDR3 DNA reads TGTGCCAGCAGGGACAGACGGAATTCACCCCTCCACTTT.

V and J are TRBV15 and TRBJ2-7; tentatively, D is TRBD1 (6 bases). From germline, CDR1 is LNHNV and CDR2 YYDKDF (reference sequence). This CDR3 has 13 amino acids. Trimming shortened V by 3 bases and J by 6 bases, and 12 bases separated the two germline ends. CDR3 residues: CATSRDLQGEQYF. CDR3 nucleotide sequence: TGTGCCACCAGCAGGGATTTACAGGGCGAGCAGTACTTC.

The chain combines TRBV9 with TRBJ2-1; D is ambiguous. Germline loops: CDR1 SGDLS, CDR2 YYNGEE. Trimming cost V 0 bases and J 6 bases, with 7 bases left between them. This CDR3 comprises 13 residues. As DNA, the CDR3 is TGTGCCAGCAGCGTAGCGGCGGTCAATGAGCAGTTCTTC. This encodes CASSVAAVNEQFF.

This chain links TRBV21-1 with TRBJ1-1; the table gives TRBD1 as D, unverified against the DNA. TRBV21-1 is termed a pseudogene. The CDR3 sequence is 16 residues long. CDR3 nucleotide sequence: TGTGCCAGCAGGAGGGGGCAGGGTGTATGCTGGACTGAAGCTTTCTTT. It yields the protein CASRRGQGVCWTEAFF.

This CDR3 is CASSSRGTGELFF. DNA of the CDR3: TGTGCCAGCAGTAGCCGTGGAACCGGGGAGCTGTTTTTT. V and J are TRBV2 and TRBJ2-2, with no clear D. This CDR3 comprises 13 residues. V was trimmed by 5 bases and J by 5 bases, leaving 9 bases between them. Germline-derived CDR1 and CDR2 are SNHLY and FYNNEI. Variable domain in full (rest from reference TRBV2 and TRBJ2-2): EPEVTQTPSHQVTQMGQEVILRCVPISNHLYFYWYRQILGQKVEFLVSFYNNEISEKSEIFDDQFSVERPDGSNFTLKIRSTKLEDSAMYFCASSSRGTGELFFGEGSRLTVL.

J is TRBJ2-7 and V is TRBV6-5; D is undetermined. The V end lost 2 bases, the J end lost 2 bases, and 7 bases lay between the germline ends. CDR1 is MNHEY and CDR2 is SVGAGI in the germline V gene. This CDR3 is 13 amino acids long. CDR3 loop: CASSYVGTYEQYF. The CDR3 DNA is TGTGCCAGCAGTTACGTGGGCACCTACGAGCAGTACTTC.

The table lists this clone with a count of one. The chain carries TRBV19 and TRBJ1-4; a weak D match, TRBD1 (6 bases). Deletions cut 8 bases from V and 6 bases from J, with 16 bases between. The V gene's germline CDR1 is LNHDA and CDR2 SQIVND (reference sequence). This CDR3 contains 14 residues. The CDR3 nucleotides are TGTGCCAGTTCTAAACAGGGTTTTGATGAAAAACTGTTTTTT. Translation gives CASSKQGFDEKLFF.

The V and J genes are TRBV7-9 and TRBJ2-3; 7 nucleotides align to TRBD1. V shed 4 bases, J shed 2 bases, and the junction held 9 bases outside the gene matches. The V gene's germline CDR1 is SEHNR and CDR2 FQNEAQ (reference sequence). This CDR3 is 16 amino acids long. The CDR3 reads CASSSLVTGPTDTQYF. CDR3 nucleotides: TGTGCCAGCAGCTCCCTAGTGACAGGGCCCACAGATACGCAGTATTTT.

The chain carries TRBV7-8 and TRBJ2-7; D remains unclear. Trimming cost V 1 base and J 4 bases, with 14 bases left between them. The CDR3 spans 15 residues. From germline, CDR1 is SGHVS and CDR2 FQNEAQ. The CDR3 loop reads CASSLERAPSYEQYF. In DNA, the CDR3 is TGTGCCAGCAGCTTAGAAAGGGCTCCCTCTTACGAGCAGTACTTC.

A few counts support this clone. This sequence joins TRBV10-1 and TRBJ1-1, with a weak D call TRBD1 (6 bases). Germline V gene lookup returns CDR1 WNHNN and CDR2 SYGVQD (reference sequence). This CDR3 spans 16 amino acids. Deletions cut 2 bases from V and 2 bases from J, with 15 bases between. The CDR3 region is CASSEARGLYNTEAFF. The CDR3 DNA reads as TGCGCCAGCAGTGAGGCCAGGGGTCTATACAACACTGAAGCTTTCTTT.

The rearrangement joins TRBV9 to TRBJ2-3; TRBD2 matches 7 bases. V lost 4 bases, J lost 5 bases, and 7 bases stayed unmatched. CDR1 and CDR2 from the germline V gene are SGDLS and YYNGEE. This CDR3 is 14 amino acids long. The CDR3 region is CASSQAGKGDTQYF. The CDR3 DNA is TGTGCCAGCAGCCAAGCGGGGAAGGGAGATACGCAGTATTTT.

V usage is TRBV6-5 and J usage is TRBJ2-2; 9 nucleotides align to TRBD2. This CDR3 is built from 13 residues. V lost 4 bases and J lost 12; bases outside the gene matches: 6. Germline CDR1 reads MNHEY; CDR2 reads SVGAGI. CDR3 region: CASSSRGGAQLFF. The DNA of the CDR3 is TGTGCCAGCAGTTCTCGCGGGGGGGCGCAGCTGTTTTTT.

The chain recombines TRBV10-3 with TRBJ2-7; 11 bases fit TRBD2. V shed 6 bases and J 4 bases; nucleotides not matched to a gene: 5. The CDR3 is 14 residues long. Germline CDR1 ENHRY, CDR2 SYGVKD. The CDR3 region is CAISRTSGSYEQYF. In DNA, the CDR3 is TGTGCCATCAGCAGGACTAGCGGGTCTTACGAGCAGTACTTC.

V is TRBV11-2 and J is TRBJ1-2; D is unclear. V lost 5 bases and J lost 8, with 21 bases in between. The CDR3 length is 15 residues. Germline V lookup: CDR1 SGHAT, CDR2 FQNNGV. The CDR3 sequence is CASSLPGFVSRGYTF. The CDR3 region has the DNA TGTGCCAGCAGCCTACCGGGATTCGTCTCTCGCGGCTACACCTTC.

This chain connects TRBV7-8 to TRBJ2-1; D may correspond to TRBD1 or TRBD2 (5 bases each). Per the germline V gene, CDR1 is SGHVS and CDR2 is FQNEAQ. The CDR3 is 14 residues long. Between the trimmed V and J ends, which lost 5 bases and 10 bases, there was a span of 18 bases. The CDR3 region is CASSPPGRMEEQFF. DNA for the CDR3: TGTGCCAGCAGCCCCCCGGGGCGAATGGAGGAGCAGTTCTTC. Variable domain in full (rest from reference TRBV7-8 and TRBJ2-1): GAGVSQSPRYKVAKRGQDVALRCDPISGHVSLFWYQQALGQGPEFLTYFQNEAQLDKSGLPSDRFFAERPEGSVSTLKIQRTQQEDSAVYLCASSPPGRMEEQFFGPGTRLTVL.

The chain recombines TRBV21-1 with TRBJ2-1. TRBV21-1 is a documented pseudogene. The CDR3 covers 9 residues. The CDR3 nucleotides read TGTGCCCACAACTATGAGCAGTTCTTC. As protein: CAHNYEQFF.

This chain links TRBV28 with TRBJ2-3; D is ambiguous. The CDR3 is made up of 14 amino acids. The V end lost 3 bases, the J end lost 1 base, and 8 bases lay between the germline ends. Germline loops: CDR1 MDHEN, CDR2 SYDVKM. CDR3 DNA sequence: TGTGCCAGCAGTTTCGATCCTCGCACAGATACGCAGTATTTT. Residues: CASSFDPRTDTQYF.

The V gene is TRBV9, the J gene TRBJ2-1; TRBD2 is a possible D gene (6 bases). This CDR3 region has 14 residues. Trimming shortened V by 4 bases and J by 5 bases, and 13 bases separated the two germline ends. Germline V gene sequence: CDR1 SGDLS, CDR2 YYNGEE. CDR3 nucleotides: TGTGCCAGCAGCTCTACCTCGGGGGACAATGAGCAGTTCTTC. It specifies CASSSTSGDNEQFF.